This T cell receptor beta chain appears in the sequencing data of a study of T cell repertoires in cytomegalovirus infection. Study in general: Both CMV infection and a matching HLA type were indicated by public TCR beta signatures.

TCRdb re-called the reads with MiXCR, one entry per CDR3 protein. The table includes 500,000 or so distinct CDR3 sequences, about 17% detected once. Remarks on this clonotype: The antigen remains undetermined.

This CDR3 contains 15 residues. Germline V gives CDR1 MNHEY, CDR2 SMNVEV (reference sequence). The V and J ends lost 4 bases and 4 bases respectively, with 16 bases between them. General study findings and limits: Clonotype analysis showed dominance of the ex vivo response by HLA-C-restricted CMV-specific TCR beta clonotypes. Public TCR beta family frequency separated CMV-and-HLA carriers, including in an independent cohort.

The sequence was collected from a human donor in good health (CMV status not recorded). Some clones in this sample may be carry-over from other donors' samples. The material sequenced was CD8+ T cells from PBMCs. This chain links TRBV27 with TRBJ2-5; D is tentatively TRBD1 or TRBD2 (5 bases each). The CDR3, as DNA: TGTGCCAGCAGTTCCCCCTTAGGGGACCCAGAGACCCAGTACTTC. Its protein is CASSSPLGDPETQYF.